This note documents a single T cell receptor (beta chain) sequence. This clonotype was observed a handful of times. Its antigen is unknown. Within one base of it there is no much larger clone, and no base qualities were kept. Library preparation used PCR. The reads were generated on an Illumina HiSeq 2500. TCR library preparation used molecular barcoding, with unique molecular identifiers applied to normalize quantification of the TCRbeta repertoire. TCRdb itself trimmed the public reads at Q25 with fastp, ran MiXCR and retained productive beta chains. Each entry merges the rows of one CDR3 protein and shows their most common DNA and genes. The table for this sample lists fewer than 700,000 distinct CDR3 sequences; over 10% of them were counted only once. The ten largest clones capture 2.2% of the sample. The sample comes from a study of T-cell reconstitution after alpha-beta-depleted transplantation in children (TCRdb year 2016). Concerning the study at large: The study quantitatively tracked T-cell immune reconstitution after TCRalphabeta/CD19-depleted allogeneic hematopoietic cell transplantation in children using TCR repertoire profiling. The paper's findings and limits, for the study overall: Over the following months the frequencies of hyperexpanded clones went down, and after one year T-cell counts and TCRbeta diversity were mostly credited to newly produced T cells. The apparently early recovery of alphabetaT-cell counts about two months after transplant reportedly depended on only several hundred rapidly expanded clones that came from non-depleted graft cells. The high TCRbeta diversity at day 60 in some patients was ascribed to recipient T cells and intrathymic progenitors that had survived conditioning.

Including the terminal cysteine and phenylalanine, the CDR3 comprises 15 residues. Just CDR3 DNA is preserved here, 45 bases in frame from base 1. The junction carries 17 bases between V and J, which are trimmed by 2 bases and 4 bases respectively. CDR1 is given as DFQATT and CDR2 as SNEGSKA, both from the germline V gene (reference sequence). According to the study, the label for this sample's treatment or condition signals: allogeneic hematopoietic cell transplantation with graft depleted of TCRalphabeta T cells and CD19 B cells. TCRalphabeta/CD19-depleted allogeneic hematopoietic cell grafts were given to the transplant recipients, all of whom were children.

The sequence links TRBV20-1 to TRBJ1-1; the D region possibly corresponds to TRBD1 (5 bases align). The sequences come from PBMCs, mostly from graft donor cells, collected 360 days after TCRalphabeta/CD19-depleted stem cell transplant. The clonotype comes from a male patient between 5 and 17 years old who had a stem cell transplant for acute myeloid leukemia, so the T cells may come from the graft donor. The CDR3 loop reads CSARIPGTPGTEAFF. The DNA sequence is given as TGCAGTGCTAGAATCCCGGGGACCCCGGGCACTGAAGCTTTCTTT.